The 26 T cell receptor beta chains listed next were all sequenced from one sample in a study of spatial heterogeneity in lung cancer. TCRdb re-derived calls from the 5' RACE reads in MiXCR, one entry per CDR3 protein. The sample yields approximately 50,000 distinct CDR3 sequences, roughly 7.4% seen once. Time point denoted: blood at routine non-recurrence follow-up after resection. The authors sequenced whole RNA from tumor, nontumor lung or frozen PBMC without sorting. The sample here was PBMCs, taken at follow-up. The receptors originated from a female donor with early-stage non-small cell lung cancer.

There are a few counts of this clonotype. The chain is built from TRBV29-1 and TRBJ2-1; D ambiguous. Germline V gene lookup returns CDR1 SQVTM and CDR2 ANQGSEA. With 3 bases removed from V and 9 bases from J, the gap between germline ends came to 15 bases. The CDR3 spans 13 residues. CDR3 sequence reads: CSVEGLGLGEQFF. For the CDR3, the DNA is TGCAGCGTTGAGGGCCTGGGCCTGGGTGAGCAGTTCTTC.

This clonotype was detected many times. CDR3 in amino acids: CASSWNGQGARNEQFF. CDR3 coding DNA: TGTGCCAGCAGTTGGAATGGGCAGGGGGCGCGCAATGAGCAGTTCTTC. The chain combines TRBV12-3 or TRBV12-4 with TRBJ2-1, with 8 bases fitting TRBD1. There are 16 residues in the CDR3. With 4 bases clipped from V and 6 bases from J, the junction kept 11 bases outside the gene matches.

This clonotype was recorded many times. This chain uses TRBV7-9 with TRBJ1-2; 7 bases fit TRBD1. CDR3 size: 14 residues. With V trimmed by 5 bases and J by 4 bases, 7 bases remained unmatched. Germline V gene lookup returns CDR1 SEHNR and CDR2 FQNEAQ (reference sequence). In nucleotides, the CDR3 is TGTGCCAGCAGCCGAGGGACAGTACTCTATGGCTACACCTTC. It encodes CASSRGTVLYGYTF.

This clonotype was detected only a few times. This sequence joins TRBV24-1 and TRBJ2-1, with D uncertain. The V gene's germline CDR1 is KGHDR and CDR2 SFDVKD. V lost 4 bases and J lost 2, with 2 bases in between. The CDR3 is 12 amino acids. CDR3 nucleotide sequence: TGTGCCACCAGTGACCCCTACAATGAGCAGTTCTTC. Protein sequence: CATSDPYNEQFF.

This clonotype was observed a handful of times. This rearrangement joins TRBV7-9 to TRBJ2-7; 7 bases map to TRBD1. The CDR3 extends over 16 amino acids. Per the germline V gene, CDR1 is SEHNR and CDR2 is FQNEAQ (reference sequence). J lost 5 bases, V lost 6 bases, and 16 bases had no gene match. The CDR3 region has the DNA TGTGCCAGCAGAGGCGACAGGGATAGTAGTATCCACGAGCAGTACTTC. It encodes CASRGDRDSSIHEQYF.

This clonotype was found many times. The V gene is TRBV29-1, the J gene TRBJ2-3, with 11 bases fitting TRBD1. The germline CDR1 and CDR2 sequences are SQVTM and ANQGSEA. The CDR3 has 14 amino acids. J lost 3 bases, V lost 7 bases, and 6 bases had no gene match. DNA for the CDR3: TGCAGCGCACGGGACAGGGGGTTGACAGATACGCAGTATTTT. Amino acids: CSARDRGLTDTQYF.

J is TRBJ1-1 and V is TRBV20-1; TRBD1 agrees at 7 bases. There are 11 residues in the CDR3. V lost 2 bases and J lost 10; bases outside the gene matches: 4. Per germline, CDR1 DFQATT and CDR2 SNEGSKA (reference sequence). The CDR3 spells CSARSTGRAFF. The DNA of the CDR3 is TGCAGTGCTAGATCGACAGGGCGAGCTTTCTTT.

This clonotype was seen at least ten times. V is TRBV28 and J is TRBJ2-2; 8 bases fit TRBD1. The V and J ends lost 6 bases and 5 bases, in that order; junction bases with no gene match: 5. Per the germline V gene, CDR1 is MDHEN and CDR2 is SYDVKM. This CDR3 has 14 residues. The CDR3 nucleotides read TGTGCCAGCAGCCCAGGGGGCGAAACCGGGGAGCTGTTTTTT. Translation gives CASSPGGETGELFF.

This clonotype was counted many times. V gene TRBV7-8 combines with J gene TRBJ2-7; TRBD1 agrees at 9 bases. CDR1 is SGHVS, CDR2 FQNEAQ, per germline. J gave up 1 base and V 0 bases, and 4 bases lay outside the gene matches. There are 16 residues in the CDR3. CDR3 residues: CASSLAQGARSYEQYF. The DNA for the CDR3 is TGTGCCAGCAGCTTAGCACAGGGGGCGCGATCCTACGAGCAGTACTTC.

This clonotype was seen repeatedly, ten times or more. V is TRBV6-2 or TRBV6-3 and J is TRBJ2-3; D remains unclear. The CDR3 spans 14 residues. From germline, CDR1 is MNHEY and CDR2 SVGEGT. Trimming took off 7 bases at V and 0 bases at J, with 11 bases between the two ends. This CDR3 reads CASTDLLSTDTQYF. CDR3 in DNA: TGTGCCAGCACCGACCTTTTAAGCACAGATACGCAGTATTTT.

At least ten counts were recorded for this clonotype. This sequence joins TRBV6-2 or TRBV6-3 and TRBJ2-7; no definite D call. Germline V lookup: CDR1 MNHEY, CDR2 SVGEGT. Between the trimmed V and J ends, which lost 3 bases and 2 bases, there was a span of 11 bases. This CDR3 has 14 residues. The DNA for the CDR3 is TGTGCCAGCAGTTATCCAATAGCAACCTACGAGCAGTACTTC. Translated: CASSYPIATYEQYF.

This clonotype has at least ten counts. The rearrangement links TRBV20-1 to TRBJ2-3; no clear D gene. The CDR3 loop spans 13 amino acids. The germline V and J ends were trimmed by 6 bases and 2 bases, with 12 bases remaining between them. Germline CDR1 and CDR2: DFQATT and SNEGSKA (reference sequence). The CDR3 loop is CSASDSLTDTQYF. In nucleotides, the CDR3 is TGCAGTGCAAGTGATTCACTCACAGATACGCAGTATTTT.

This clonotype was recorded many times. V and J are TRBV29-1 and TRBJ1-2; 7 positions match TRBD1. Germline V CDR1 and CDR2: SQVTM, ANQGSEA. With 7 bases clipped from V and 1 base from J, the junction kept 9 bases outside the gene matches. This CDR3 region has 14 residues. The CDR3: CSAAGQAINYGYTF. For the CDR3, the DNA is TGCAGCGCTGCCGGACAGGCAATTAACTATGGCTACACCTTC.

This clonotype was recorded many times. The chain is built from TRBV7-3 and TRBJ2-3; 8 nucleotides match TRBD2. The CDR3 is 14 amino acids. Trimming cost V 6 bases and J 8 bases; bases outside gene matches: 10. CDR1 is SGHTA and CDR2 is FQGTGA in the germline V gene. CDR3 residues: CASSLAGSQITQYF. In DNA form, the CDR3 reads TGTGCCAGCAGTTTAGCGGGGTCACAGATTACGCAGTATTTT.

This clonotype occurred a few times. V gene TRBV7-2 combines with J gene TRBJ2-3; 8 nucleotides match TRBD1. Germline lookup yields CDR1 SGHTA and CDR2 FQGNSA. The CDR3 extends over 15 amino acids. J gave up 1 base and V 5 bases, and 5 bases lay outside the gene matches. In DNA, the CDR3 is TGTGCCAGCAGCCTTCAGGGGGCTGGCACAGATACGCAGTATTTT. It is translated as CASSLQGAGTDTQYF.

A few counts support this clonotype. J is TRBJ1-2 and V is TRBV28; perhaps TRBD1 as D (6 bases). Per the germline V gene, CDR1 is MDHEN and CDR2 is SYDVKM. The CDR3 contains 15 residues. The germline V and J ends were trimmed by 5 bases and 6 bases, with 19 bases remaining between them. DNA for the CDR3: TGTGCCAGCAGTCCTTGGGCGGGGGGCAACCATGGCTACACCTTC. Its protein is CASSPWAGGNHGYTF.

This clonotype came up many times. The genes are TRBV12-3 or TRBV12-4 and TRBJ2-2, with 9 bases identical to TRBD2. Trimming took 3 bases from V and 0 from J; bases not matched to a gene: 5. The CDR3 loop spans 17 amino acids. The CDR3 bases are TGTGCCAGCAGTTTTGTTAGCGGGGGTTCGAACACCGGGGAGCTGTTTTTT. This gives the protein CASSFVSGGSNTGELFF.

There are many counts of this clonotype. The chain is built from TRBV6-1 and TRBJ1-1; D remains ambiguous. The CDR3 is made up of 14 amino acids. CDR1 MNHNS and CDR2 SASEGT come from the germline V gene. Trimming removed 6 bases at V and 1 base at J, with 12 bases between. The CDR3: CASRVRRPNTEAFF. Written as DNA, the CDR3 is TGTGCCAGCAGGGTCCGGAGACCGAACACTGAAGCTTTCTTT.

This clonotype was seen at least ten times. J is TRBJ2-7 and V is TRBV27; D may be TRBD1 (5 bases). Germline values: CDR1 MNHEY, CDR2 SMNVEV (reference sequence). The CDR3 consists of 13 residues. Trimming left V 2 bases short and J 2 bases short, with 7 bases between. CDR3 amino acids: CASSLDRAYEQYF. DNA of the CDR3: TGTGCCAGCAGTTTAGACAGAGCCTACGAGCAGTACTTC.

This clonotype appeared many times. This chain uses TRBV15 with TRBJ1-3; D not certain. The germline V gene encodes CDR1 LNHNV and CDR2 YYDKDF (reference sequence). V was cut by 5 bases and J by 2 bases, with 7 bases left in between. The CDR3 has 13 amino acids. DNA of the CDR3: TGTGCCACCAGCGGCCCAGCTGGAAACACCATATATTTT. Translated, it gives CATSGPAGNTIYF. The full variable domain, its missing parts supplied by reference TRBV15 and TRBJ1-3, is DAMVIQNPRYQVTQFGKPVTLSCSQTLNHNVMYWYQQKSSQAPKLLFHYYDKDFNNEADTPDNFQSRRPNTSFCFLDIRSPGLGDTAMYLCATSGPAGNTIYFGEGSWLTVV.

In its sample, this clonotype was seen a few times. CDR3 nucleotides: TGCAGCGTTGGGGGAGGAAACACCATATATTTT. It yields the protein CSVGGGNTIYF. The chain recombines TRBV29-1 with TRBJ1-3; no clear D. Trimming took off 4 bases at V and 4 bases at J, with 5 bases between the two ends. CDR1 is SQVTM, CDR2 ANQGSEA, per germline. The CDR3 length is 11 residues.

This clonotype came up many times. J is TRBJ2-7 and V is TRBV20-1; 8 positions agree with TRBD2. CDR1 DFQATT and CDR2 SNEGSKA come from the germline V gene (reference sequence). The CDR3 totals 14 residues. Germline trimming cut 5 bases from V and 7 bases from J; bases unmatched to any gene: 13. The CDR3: CSAGRRGAAKEQYF. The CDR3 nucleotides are TGCAGTGCTGGAAGGCGGGGGGCCGCAAAAGAGCAGTACTTC.

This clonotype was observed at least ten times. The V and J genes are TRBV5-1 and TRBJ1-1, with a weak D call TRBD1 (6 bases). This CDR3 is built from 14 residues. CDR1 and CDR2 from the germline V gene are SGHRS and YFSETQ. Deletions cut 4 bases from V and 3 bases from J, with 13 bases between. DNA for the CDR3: TGCGCCAGCAGCCAACAGGGAGGAGACACTGAAGCTTTCTTT. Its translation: CASSQQGGDTEAFF.

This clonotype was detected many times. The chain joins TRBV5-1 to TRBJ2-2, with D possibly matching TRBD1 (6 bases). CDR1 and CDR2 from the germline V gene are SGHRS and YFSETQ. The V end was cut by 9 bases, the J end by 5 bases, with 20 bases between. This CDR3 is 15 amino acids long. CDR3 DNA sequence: TGCGCCACCACGTCCCAGAGCCAGGGGACCGGGGAGCTGTTTTTT. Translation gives CATTSQSQGTGELFF. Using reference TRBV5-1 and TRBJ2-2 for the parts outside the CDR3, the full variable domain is KAGVTQTPRYLIKTRGQQVTLSCSPISGHRSVSWYQQTPGQGLQFLFEYFSETQRNKGNFPGRFSGRQFSNSRSEMNVSTLELGDSALYLCATTSQSQGTGELFFGEGSRLTVL.

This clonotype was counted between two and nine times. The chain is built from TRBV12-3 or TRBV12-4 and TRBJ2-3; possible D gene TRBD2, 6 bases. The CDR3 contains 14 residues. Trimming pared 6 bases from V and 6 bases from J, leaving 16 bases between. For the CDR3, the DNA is TGTGCCAGCAGCCCGGGCGGGGCGAGGGATACGCAGTATTTT. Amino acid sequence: CASSPGGARDTQYF.

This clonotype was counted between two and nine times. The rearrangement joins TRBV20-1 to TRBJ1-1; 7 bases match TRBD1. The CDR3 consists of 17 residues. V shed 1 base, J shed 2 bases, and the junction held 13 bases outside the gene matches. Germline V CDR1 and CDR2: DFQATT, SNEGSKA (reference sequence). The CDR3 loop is CSARAVQGLDPNTEAFF. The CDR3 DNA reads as TGCAGTGCTAGAGCCGTACAGGGGCTGGACCCTAACACTGAAGCTTTCTTT.